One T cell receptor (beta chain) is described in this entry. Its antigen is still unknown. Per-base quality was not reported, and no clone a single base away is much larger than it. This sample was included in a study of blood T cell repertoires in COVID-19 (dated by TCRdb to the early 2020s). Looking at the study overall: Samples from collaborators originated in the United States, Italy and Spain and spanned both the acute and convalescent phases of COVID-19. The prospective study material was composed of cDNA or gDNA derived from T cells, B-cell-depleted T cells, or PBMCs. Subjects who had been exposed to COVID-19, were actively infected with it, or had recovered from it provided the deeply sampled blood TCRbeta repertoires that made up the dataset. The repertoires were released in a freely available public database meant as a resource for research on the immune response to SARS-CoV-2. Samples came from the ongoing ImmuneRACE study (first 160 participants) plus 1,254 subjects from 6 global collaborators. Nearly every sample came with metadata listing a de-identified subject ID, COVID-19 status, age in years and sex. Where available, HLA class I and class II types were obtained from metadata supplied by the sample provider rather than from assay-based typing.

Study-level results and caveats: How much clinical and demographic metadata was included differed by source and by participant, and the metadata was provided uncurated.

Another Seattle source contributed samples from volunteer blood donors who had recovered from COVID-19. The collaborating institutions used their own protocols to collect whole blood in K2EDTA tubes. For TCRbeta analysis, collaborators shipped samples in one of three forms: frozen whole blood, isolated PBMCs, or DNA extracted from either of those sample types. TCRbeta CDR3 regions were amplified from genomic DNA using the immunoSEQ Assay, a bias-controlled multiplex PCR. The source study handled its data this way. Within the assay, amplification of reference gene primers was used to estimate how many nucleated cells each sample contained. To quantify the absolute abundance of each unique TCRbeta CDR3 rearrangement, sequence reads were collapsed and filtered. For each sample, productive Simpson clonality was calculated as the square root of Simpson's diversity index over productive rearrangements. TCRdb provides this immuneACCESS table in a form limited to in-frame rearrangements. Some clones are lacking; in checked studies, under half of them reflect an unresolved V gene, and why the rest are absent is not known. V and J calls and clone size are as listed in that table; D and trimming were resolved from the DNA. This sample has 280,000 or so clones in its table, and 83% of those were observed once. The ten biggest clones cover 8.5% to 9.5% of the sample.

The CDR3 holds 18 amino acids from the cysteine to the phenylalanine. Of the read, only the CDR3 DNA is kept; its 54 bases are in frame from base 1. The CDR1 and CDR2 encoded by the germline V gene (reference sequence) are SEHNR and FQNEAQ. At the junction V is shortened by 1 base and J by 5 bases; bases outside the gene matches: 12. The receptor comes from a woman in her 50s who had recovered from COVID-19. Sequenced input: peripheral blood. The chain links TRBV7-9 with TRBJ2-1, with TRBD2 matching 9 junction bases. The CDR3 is CASSLVRRGGQWDNEQFF. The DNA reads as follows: TGTGCCAGCAGCTTAGTACGGCGGGGGGGCCAATGGGACAATGAGCAGTTCTTC.